Listed below are T cell receptor beta chains from one sample, sequenced in a study of blood T cell repertoires in COVID-19. The table came from immunoSEQ multiplex PCR; TCRdb's copy has only in-frame clones and leaves some out. Here the sample spans 200,000 to 250,000 clones, about 86% being singletons. The material sequenced was PBMCs or T cells enriched from blood (not recorded which). These TCRs come from a middle-aged woman with acute COVID-19. Both conserved end residues are trimmed from each CDR3. The order of the fields is V gene, D gene, CDR3 length, J gene, CDR3 protein. The D gene is left open where the match is weak.

>TRBV2|TRBD2|14|TRBJ2-1
ASSEAILAGGDKQF
>TRBV7-7|TRBD1|16|TRBJ2-2
ASSPAGQASWNTGELF
>TRBV5-8|TRBD1|12|TRBJ2-5
ASPFGRGRETQY
>TRBV28|TRBD1|11|TRBJ2-3
ASRGRGRDTQY
>TRBV28|TRBD1|14|TRBJ1-1
ASSFWTGNPNTEAF
>TRBV2|NA|9|TRBJ1-5
ASSEGKAQH
>TRBV18|TRBD1|12|TRBJ2-7
ASSPPGQSYEQY
>TRBV28|TRBD1|12|TRBJ1-2
GVGQRIFNYGYT
>TRBV3-1/TRBV3-2|TRBD2|10|TRBJ2-1
ASSPLAGSPF
>TRBV28|NA|12|TRBJ2-2
ASSLRRLTGELF
>TRBV5-1|TRBD2|13|TRBJ2-1
ASSLTSGSYNEQF
>TRBV7-2|TRBD2|14|TRBJ2-2
ASRYGASGMGGELF
>TRBV27|NA|15|TRBJ1-6
ASSLSGTSIYNSPLH
>TRBV5-1|NA|11|TRBJ1-1
ASSRRTATEAF
>TRBV6-2/TRBV6-3|NA|14|TRBJ2-6
ASSPRGAPGANVLT
>TRBV2|NA|13|TRBJ1-6
ASSEVPRGNSPLH
>TRBV7-3|NA|12|TRBJ2-2
ASSPSVLTGELF
>TRBV4-1|NA|14|TRBJ2-1
ASSQVDIISYNEQF